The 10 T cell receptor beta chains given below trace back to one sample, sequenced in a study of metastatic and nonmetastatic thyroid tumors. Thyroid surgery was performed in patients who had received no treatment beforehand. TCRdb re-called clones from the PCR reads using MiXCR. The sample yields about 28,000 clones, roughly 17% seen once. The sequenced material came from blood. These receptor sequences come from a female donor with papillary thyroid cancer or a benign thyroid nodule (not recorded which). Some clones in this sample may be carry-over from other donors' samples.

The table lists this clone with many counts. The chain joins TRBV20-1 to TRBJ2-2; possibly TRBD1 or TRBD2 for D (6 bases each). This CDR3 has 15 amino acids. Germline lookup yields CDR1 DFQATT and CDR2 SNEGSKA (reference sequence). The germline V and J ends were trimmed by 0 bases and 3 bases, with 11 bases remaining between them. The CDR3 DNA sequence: TGCAGTGCTAGAGATCGGGGGCGCGACACCGGGGAGCTGTTTTTT. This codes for CSARDRGRDTGELFF.

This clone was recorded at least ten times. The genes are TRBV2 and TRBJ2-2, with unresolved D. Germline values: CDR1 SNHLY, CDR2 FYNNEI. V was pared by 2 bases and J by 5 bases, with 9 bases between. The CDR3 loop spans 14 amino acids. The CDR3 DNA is TGTGCCAGCAGTGAACTGCCAACAACCGGGGAGCTGTTTTTT. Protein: CASSELPTTGELFF.

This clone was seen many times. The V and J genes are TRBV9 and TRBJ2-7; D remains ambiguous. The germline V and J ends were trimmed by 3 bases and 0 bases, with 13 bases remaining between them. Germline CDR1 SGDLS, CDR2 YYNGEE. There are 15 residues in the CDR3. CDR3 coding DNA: TGTGCCAGCAGCGCAAGCTCAGGTTCCTCCTACGAGCAGTACTTC. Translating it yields CASSASSGSSYEQYF.

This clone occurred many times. The DNA for the CDR3 is TGTGCCAGCAGCGTAGGGGGGGATGAGCAGTTCTTC. Translated: CASSVGGDEQFF. The genes are TRBV9 and TRBJ2-1; possible D gene TRBD2, 6 bases. CDR1 SGDLS and CDR2 YYNGEE come from the germline V gene. The CDR3 is 12 amino acids. Trimming cost V 0 bases and J 8 bases, with 6 bases left between them.

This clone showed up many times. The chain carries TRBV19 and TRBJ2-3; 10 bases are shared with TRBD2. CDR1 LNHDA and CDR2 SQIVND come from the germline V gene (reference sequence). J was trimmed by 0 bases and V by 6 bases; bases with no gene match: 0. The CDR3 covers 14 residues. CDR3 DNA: TGTGCCAGTAGGACTAGCGGGAGCACAGATACGCAGTATTTT. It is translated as CASRTSGSTDTQYF.

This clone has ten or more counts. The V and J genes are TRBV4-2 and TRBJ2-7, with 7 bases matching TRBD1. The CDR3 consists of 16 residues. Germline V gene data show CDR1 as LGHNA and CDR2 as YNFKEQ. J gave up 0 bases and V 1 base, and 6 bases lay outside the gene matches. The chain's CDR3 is CASSQGSGQASYEQYF. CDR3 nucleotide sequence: TGTGCCAGCAGCCAAGGGTCCGGACAGGCCTCCTACGAGCAGTACTTC.

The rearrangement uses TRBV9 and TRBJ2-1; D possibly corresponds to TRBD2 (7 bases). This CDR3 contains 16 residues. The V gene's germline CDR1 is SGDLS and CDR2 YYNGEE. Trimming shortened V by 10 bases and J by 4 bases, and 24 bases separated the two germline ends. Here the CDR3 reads CAVSVGPGGLYNEQFF. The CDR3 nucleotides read TGTGCCGTCAGCGTAGGCCCGGGGGGCCTGTACAATGAGCAGTTCTTC.

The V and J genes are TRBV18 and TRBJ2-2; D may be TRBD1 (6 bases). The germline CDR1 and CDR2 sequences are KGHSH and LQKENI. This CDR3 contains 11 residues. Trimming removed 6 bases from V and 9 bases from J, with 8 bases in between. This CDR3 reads CASSQGRELFF. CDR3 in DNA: TGTGCCAGCTCCCAGGGGCGGGAGCTGTTTTTT.

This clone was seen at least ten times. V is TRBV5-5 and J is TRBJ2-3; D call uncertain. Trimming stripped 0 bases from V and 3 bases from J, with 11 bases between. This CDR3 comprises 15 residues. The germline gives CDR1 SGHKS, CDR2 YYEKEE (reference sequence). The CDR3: CASSLASTGTDTQYF. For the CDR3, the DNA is TGTGCCAGCAGCTTGGCATCCACGGGTACAGATACGCAGTATTTT.

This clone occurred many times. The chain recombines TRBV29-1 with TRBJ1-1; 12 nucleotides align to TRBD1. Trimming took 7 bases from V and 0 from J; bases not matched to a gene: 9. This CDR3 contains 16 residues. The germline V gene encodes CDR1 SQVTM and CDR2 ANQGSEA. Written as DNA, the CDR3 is TGCAGCGCTCCGGGACAGGGGGCTATCATGAACACTGAAGCTTTCTTT. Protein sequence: CSAPGQGAIMNTEAFF.